These 19 T cell receptor beta chains originate from one sample sequenced in a study of T cell responses to AZD1222 COVID-19 vaccine. The protocol was immunoSEQ multiplex PCR, while the TCRdb copy is restricted to in-frame clones and leaves out a portion. In the table there are tens of thousands of clones, approximately 90% of which are singletons. The specimen comprised peripheral blood, sampled 28 days after the second AZD1222 dose. These receptors originate from an adult who received the AZD1222 COVID-19 vaccine.

V and J are TRBV13 and TRBJ1-6, with D possibly being TRBD1 (5 bases). CDR3 size: 17 residues. Germline assignment: CDR1 PRHDT and CDR2 FYEKMQ (reference sequence). V lost 2 bases and J 7 bases, leaving 18 bases between the germline ends. In nucleotides, the CDR3 is TGTGCCAGCAGCTTACTCTACAGGACCGGGGCAAATTCACCCCTCCACTTT. This gives the protein CASSLLYRTGANSPLHF.

The chain is built from TRBV7-9 and TRBJ2-7; perhaps TRBD1 as D (6 bases). This CDR3 has 15 amino acids. V lost 1 base, J lost 1 base, and 11 bases lay in between. The germline V gene encodes CDR1 SEHNR and CDR2 FQNEAQ (reference sequence). The CDR3 protein is CASSLDRGNSYEQYF. In DNA, the CDR3 is TGTGCCAGCAGCTTAGATAGGGGGAATTCCTACGAGCAGTACTTC.

The J gene is TRBJ1-1, the V gene TRBV7-8; D not resolved. The germline gives CDR1 SGHVS, CDR2 FQNEAQ. The CDR3 spans 14 residues. V shed 1 base and J shed 2 bases, with 8 bases lying between them. The CDR3 region has the DNA TGTGCCAGCAGCTTAGGGGCAGCTAACACTGAAGCTTTCTTT. It yields the protein CASSLGAANTEAFF. The full variable domain, with the rest looked up from reference TRBV7-8 and TRBJ1-1, is GAGVSQSPRYKVAKRGQDVALRCDPISGHVSLFWYQQALGQGPEFLTYFQNEAQLDKSGLPSDRFFAERPEGSVSTLKIQRTQQEDSAVYLCASSLGAANTEAFFGQGTRLTVV.

The chain is built from TRBV3-1 (or the pseudogene TRBV3-2) and TRBJ1-3; D uncertain. The CDR3 runs to 15 residues. V was clipped by 0 bases and J by 4 bases, with 10 bases between them. Germline CDR1 and CDR2: LGHDT and YNNKEL (reference sequence). The CDR3 is CASSQDHVGGNTIYF. CDR3 DNA sequence: TGTGCCAGCAGCCAAGATCACGTTGGAGGAAACACCATATATTTT.

As DNA, the CDR3 is TGTGCCAGCAGCTTATCTGGGACAGGAGCCTACAATGAGCAGTTCTTC. Translating gives CASSLSGTGAYNEQFF. V and J are TRBV7-8 and TRBJ2-1, with 8 bases aligning to TRBD1. The germline CDR1 and CDR2 sequences are SGHVS and FQNEAQ. Trimming cost V 2 bases and J 2 bases; bases outside gene matches: 5. The CDR3 spans 16 residues.

V usage is TRBV19 and J usage is TRBJ2-1; possibly TRBD2 for D (6 bases). The ends were cut back, 7 bases at V and 0 bases at J, with 13 bases in the middle. CDR1 and CDR2 from the germline V gene are LNHDA and SQIVND (reference sequence). CDR3 length equals 15 residues. CDR3 residues: CASTLGGSSYNEQFF. CDR3 coding DNA: TGTGCCAGTACCCTGGGGGGAAGCTCCTACAATGAGCAGTTCTTC.

The chain is built from TRBV7-2 and TRBJ2-1, with 8 nucleotides matching TRBD2. This CDR3 spans 13 amino acids. The germline V gene encodes CDR1 SGHTA and CDR2 FQGNSA. CDR3 sequence (DNA): TGTGCTGGCAGCGGGGGCGCCAACAATGAGCAGTTCTTC. Translating it yields CAGSGGANNEQFF.

The chain has TRBV5-1 and TRBJ2-1; D not resolved. The CDR3 length is 12 residues. The V gene lost 4 bases and the J gene lost 8 bases, with 10 bases spanning the gap. Germline CDR1 reads SGHRS; CDR2 reads YFSETQ. CDR3 region: CASSLDPHEQFF. The CDR3 DNA is TGCGCCAGCAGCCTGGACCCCCATGAGCAGTTCTTC. Using reference TRBV5-1 and TRBJ2-1 for the parts outside the CDR3, the full variable domain is KAGVTQTPRYLIKTRGQQVTLSCSPISGHRSVSWYQQTPGQGLQFLFEYFSETQRNKGNFPGRFSGRQFSNSRSEMNVSTLELGDSALYLCASSLDPHEQFFGPGTRLTVL.

V usage is TRBV27 and J usage is TRBJ1-3; D remains ambiguous. Germline loops: CDR1 MNHEY, CDR2 SMNVEV (reference sequence). V shed 4 bases and J shed 0 bases, with 19 bases lying between them. This CDR3 is 18 amino acids long. CDR3 nucleotide sequence: TGTGCCAGCAGTTCTAGAAGGGCTTTGGGGAGCTCTGGAAACACCATATATTTT. Amino acid sequence: CASSSRRALGSSGNTIYF.

The rearrangement joins TRBV18 to TRBJ1-1, with 7 bases identical to TRBD1. This CDR3 is built from 14 residues. CDR1 KGHSH and CDR2 LQKENI come from the germline V gene. J lost 7 bases, V lost 0 bases, and 5 bases had no gene match. Here the CDR3 DNA reads TGTGCCAGCTCACCACCGTCAGGGGGGATTGAAGCTTTCTTT. Translated: CASSPPSGGIEAFF.

The gene calls are TRBV3-1 (or the pseudogene TRBV3-2) and TRBJ1-1; D might be TRBD1 (5 bases). Germline V gene lookup returns CDR1 LGHDT and CDR2 YNNKEL (reference sequence). The V and J ends lost 3 bases and 1 base respectively, with 9 bases between them. The CDR3 is 14 residues long. Here the CDR3 DNA reads TGTGCCAGCAGCCACCGACAGACGAACACTGAAGCTTTCTTT. Translated: CASSHRQTNTEAFF.

The chain recombines TRBV6-4 with TRBJ2-2, with 8 bases aligning to TRBD1. The CDR3 sequence is 15 residues long. V shed 0 bases, J shed 5 bases, and the junction held 2 bases outside the gene matches. Germline CDR1 MRHNA, CDR2 SNTAGT. CDR3 protein: CASSDSTGGTGELFF. The CDR3 DNA follows: TGTGCCAGCAGTGACTCCACAGGGGGAACCGGGGAGCTGTTTTTT.

This chain uses TRBV2 with TRBJ2-3; D uncertain. The CDR3 has 14 residues. Germline assignment: CDR1 SNHLY and CDR2 FYNNEI. The ends were cut back, 3 bases at V and 2 bases at J, with 9 bases in the middle. The CDR3 reads CASSELVLTDTQYF. The CDR3, as DNA: TGTGCCAGCAGTGAGCTGGTCCTCACAGATACGCAGTATTTT.

The chain links TRBV2 to TRBJ1-5; D call uncertain. The CDR3 length is 13 residues. Per germline, CDR1 SNHLY and CDR2 FYNNEI. V was pared by 8 bases and J by 5 bases, with 13 bases between. The CDR3 reads CASLKEGHQPQHF. Written as DNA, the CDR3 is TGTGCCAGCCTTAAGGAGGGTCATCAGCCCCAGCATTTT.

With respect to this clone: A read error may account for a junction end that differs from germline. The rearrangement links TRBV5-3 to TRBJ2-7, with TRBD1 identical over 11 bases. TRBV5-3 is treated as an ORF (open reading frame) with a function not yet certain. The CDR3 runs to 9 residues. The CDR3 sequence: CPPRDRGNF. CDR3 DNA sequence: TGTCCCCCCCGGGACAGGGGGAACTTC.

The chain couples TRBV10-3 to TRBJ1-2; D is uncertain. The CDR3 contains 12 residues. Germline assignment: CDR1 ENHRY and CDR2 SYGVKD. Trimming took 6 bases from V and 8 from J, leaving 13 bases between them. The CDR3 DNA is TGTGCCATCAGCGATGGTCGGAGGGGCTACACCTTC. It encodes CAISDGRRGYTF.

The genes are TRBV7-8 and TRBJ1-3; 8 nucleotides agree with TRBD1. This CDR3 comprises 15 residues. The V and J ends lost 0 bases and 4 bases, in that order; junction bases with no gene match: 2. Germline lookup yields CDR1 SGHVS and CDR2 FQNEAQ. In DNA, the CDR3 is TGTGCCAGCAGCTTAGCGACAGGGGCGGGAAACACCATATATTTT. Encoded protein: CASSLATGAGNTIYF.

The V gene is TRBV6-5, the J gene TRBJ2-7; D possibly matches TRBD1 or TRBD2 (6 bases each). V lost 6 bases and J lost 5, with 11 bases in between. This CDR3 region has 12 residues. CDR1 is MNHEY and CDR2 is SVGAGI in the germline V gene. The CDR3 DNA reads as TGTGCCAGCAGGAGGGGGGTAGACGAGCAGTACTTC. It codes for CASRRGVDEQYF.

The chain couples TRBV7-9 to TRBJ2-2; 9 positions agree with TRBD1. With 2 bases clipped from V and 6 bases from J, the junction kept 4 bases outside the gene matches. CDR1 and CDR2 (germline): SEHNR, FQNEAQ (reference sequence). This CDR3 is built from 15 residues. Here the CDR3 DNA reads TGTGCCAGCAGCTTACGGGACAGGGACCCCGGGGAGCTGTTTTTT. As protein: CASSLRDRDPGELFF.